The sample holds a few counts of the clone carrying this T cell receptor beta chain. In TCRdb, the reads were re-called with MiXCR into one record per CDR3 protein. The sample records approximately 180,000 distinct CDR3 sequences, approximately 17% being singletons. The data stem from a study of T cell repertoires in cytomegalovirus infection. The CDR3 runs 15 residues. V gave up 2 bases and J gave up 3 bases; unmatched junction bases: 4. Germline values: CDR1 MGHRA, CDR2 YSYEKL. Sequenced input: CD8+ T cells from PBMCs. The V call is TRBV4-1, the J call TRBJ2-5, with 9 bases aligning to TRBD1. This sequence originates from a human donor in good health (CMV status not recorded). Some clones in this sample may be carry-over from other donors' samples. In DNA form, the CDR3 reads TGCGCCAGCAGCCAAAACACAGGGGGCGAAGAGACCCAGTACTTC. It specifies CASSQNTGGEETQYF.